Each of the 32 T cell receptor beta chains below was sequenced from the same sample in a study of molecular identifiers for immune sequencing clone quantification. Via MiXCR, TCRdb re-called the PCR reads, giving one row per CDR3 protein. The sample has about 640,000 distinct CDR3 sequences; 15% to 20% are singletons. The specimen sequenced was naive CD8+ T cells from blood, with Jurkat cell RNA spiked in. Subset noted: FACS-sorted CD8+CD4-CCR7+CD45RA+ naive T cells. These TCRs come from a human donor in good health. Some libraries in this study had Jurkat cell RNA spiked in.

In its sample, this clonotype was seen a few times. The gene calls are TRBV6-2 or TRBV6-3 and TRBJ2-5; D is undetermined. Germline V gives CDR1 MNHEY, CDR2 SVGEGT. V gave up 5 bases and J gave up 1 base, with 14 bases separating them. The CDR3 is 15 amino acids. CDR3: CASSNTQKTQETQYF. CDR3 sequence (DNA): TGTGCCAGCAGTAACACGCAGAAGACCCAAGAGACCCAGTACTTC.

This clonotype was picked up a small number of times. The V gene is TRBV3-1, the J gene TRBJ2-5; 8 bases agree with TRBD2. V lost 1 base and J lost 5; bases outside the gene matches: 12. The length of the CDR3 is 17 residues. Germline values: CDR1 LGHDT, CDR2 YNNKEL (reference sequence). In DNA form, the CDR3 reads TGTGCCAGCAGCCAAGCCCCGTTTAGAGCGGGAGTTGAGACCCAGTACTTC. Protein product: CASSQAPFRAGVETQYF.

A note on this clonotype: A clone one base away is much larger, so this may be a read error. The CDR3 DNA is TGCGCCAGCAGCCAAGATGAAGTGAACACCGGGGAGCTGATTTTT. It codes for CASSQDEVNTGELIF. This chain uses TRBV4-3 with TRBJ2-2, with D perhaps matching TRBD2 (5 bases). Germline lookup yields CDR1 LGHNA and CDR2 YSLEER. This CDR3 is built from 15 residues.

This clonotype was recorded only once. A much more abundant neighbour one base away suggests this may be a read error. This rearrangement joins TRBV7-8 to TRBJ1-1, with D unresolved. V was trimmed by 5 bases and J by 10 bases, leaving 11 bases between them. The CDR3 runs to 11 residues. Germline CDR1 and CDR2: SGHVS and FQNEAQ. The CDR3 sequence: CASSETSGAFF. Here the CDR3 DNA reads TGTGCCAGCAGCGAGACAAGTGGAGCTTTCTTT.

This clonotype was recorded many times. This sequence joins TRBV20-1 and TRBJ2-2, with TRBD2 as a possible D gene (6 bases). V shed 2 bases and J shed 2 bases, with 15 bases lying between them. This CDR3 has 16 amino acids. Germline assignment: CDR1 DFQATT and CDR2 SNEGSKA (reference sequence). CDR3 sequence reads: CSARIWGEANTGELFF. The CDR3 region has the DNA TGCAGTGCTAGAATTTGGGGGGAGGCAAACACCGGGGAGCTGTTTTTT.

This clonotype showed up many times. The CDR3 sequence: CASSWSTGTGVYEQYF. As DNA, the CDR3 is TGTGCCAGCAGCTGGAGCACCGGGACAGGGGTCTACGAGCAGTACTTC. The J gene is TRBJ2-7, the V gene TRBV5-6; 10 nucleotides agree with TRBD1. This CDR3 contains 16 residues. Per the germline V gene, CDR1 is SGHDT and CDR2 is YYEEEE. J lost 3 bases, V lost 3 bases, and 9 bases had no gene match.

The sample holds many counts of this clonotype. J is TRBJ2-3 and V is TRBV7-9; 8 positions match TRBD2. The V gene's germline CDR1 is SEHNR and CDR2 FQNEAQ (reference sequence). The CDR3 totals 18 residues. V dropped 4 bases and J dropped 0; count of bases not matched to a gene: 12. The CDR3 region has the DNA TGTGCCAGCAGCTCCATAGCGGGGCTCATTACTAGCACAGATACGCAGTATTTT. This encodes CASSSIAGLITSTDTQYF.

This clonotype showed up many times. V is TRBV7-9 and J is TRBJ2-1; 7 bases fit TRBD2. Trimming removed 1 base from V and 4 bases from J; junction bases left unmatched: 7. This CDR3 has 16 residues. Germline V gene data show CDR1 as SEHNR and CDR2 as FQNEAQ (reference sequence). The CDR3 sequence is CASSLVEGLVYNEQFF. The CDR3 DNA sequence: TGTGCCAGCAGCTTAGTAGAAGGACTAGTGTACAATGAGCAGTTCTTC.

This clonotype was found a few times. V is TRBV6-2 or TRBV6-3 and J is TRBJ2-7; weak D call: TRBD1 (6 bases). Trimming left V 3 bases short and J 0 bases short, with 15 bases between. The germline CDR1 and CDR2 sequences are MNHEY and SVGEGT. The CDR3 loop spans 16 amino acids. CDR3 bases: TGTGCCAGCAGTTATACTTGGACAGCCTACTCCTACGAGCAGTACTTC. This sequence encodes CASSYTWTAYSYEQYF.

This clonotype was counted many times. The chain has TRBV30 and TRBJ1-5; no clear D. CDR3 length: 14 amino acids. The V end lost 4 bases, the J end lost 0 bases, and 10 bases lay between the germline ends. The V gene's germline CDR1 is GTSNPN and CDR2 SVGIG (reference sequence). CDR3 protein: CAWTAAGSNQPQHF. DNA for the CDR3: TGTGCCTGGACTGCAGCGGGTAGCAATCAGCCCCAGCATTTT. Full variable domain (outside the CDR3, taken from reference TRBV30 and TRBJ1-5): SQTIHQWPATLVQPVGSPLSLECTVEGTSNPNLYWYRQAAGRGLQLLFYSVGIGQISSEVPQNLSASRPQDRQFILSSKKLLLSDSGFYLCAWTAAGSNQPQHFGDGTRLSIL.

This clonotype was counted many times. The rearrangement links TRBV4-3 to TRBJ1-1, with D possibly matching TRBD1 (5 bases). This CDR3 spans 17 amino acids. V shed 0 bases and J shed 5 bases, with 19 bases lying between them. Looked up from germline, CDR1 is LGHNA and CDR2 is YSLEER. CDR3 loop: CASSQDRAGSVRTEAFF. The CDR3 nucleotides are TGCGCCAGCAGCCAAGATCGGGCAGGGTCGGTGAGAACTGAAGCTTTCTTT.

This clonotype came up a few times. Here the CDR3 reads CASSPKTTGQVYEQYF. The CDR3, as DNA: TGTGCCAGCAGCCCGAAGACTACGGGACAGGTCTACGAGCAGTACTTC. This rearrangement joins TRBV7-9 to TRBJ2-7; 8 bases are shared with TRBD1. The junction had 12 bases not matched to a gene; V was cut back by 5 bases and J by 3 bases. CDR1 and CDR2 from the germline V gene are SEHNR and FQNEAQ (reference sequence). The CDR3 totals 16 residues.

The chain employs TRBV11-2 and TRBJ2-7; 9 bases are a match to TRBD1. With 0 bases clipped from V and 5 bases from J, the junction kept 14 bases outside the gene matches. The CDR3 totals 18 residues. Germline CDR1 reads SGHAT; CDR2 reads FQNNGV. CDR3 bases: TGTGCCAGCAGCTTAGAAAAGGGGGCCGGGACAGGGTCCCACGAGCAGTACTTC. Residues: CASSLEKGAGTGSHEQYF. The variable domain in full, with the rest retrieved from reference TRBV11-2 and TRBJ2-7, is EAGVAQSPRYKIIEKRQSVAFWCNPISGHATLYWYQQILGQGPKLLIQFQNNGVVDDSQLPKDRFSAERLKGVDSTLKIQPAKLEDSAVYLCASSLEKGAGTGSHEQYFGPGTRLTVT.

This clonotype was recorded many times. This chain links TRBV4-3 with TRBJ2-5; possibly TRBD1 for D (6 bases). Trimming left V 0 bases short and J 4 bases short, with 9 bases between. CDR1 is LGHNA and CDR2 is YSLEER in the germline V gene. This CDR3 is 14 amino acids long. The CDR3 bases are TGCGCCAGCAGCCAAGACAGGGGCCTAGAGACCCAGTACTTC. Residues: CASSQDRGLETQYF.

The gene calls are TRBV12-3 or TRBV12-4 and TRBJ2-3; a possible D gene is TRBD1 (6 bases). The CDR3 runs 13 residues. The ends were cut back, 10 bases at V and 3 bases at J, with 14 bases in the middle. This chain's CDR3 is CAITSRGTDTQYF. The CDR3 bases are TGTGCCATTACGAGCAGGGGAACAGATACGCAGTATTTT.

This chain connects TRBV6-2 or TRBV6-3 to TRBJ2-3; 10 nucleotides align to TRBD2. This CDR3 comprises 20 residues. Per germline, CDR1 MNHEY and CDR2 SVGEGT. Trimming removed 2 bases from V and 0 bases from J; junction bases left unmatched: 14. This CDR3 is CASSYQFLAGGLTSTDTQYF. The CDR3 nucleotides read TGTGCCAGCAGTTACCAATTTTTAGCGGGGGGACTCACTAGCACAGATACGCAGTATTTT.

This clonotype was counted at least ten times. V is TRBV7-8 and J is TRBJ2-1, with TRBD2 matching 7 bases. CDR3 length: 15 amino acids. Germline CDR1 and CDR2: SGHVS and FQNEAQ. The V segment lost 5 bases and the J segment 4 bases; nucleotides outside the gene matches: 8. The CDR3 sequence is CASSREAGVYNEQFF. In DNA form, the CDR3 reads TGTGCCAGCAGCCGGGAGGCGGGGGTGTACAATGAGCAGTTCTTC.

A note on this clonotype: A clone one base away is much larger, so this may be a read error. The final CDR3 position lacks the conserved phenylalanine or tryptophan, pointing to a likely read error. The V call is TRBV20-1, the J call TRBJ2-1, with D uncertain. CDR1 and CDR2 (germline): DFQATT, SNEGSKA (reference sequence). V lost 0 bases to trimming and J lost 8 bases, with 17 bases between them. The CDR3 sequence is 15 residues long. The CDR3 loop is CSARDLTSPQDEQFS. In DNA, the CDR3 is TGCAGTGCTAGAGATCTGACTTCTCCGCAGGATGAGCAGTTCTCC.

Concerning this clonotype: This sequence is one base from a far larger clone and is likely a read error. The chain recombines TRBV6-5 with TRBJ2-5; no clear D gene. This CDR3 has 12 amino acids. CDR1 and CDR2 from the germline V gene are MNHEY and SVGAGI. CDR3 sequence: CASSGQQEAQYF. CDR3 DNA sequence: TGTGCCAGCAGTGGTCAACAAGAGGCCCAGTACTTC.

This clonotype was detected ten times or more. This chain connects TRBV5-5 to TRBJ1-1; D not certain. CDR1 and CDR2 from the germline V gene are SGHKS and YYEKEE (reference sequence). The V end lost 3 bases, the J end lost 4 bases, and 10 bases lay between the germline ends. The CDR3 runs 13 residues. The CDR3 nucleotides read TGTGCCAGCAGCTCTGTCGAGCTCACTGAAGCTTTCTTT. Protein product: CASSSVELTEAFF.

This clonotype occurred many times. CDR3 region: CASSLQRLGDTGELFF. The CDR3, as DNA: TGTGCCAGCAGCTTACAGCGATTAGGGGACACCGGGGAGCTGTTTTTT. This chain joins TRBV5-6 and TRBJ2-2; tentatively, D is TRBD1 (5 bases). The CDR3 covers 16 residues. V lost 2 bases and J 3 bases, leaving 14 bases between the germline ends. CDR1 and CDR2 from the germline V gene are SGHDT and YYEEEE. Variable domain in full (rest from reference TRBV5-6 and TRBJ2-2): DAGVTQSPTHLIKTRGQQVTLRCSPKSGHDTVSWYQQALGQGPQFIFQYYEEEERQRGNFPDRFSGHQFPNYSSELNVNALLLGDSALYLCASSLQRLGDTGELFFGEGSRLTVL.

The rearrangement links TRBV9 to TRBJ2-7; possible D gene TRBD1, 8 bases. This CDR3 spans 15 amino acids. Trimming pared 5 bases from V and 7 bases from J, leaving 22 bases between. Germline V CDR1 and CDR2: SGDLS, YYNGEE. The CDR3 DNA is TGTGCCAGCAGTGGGGGGGACAGGATTACCGGTGAGCAGTACTTC. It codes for CASSGGDRITGEQYF.

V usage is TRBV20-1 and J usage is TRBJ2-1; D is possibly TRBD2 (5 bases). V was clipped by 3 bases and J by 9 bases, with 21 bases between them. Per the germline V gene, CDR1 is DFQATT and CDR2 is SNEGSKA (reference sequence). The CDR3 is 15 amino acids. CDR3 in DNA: TGCAGTGCTAGCGTTACTAGTAGTGTTGGGAGTGAGCAGTTCTTC. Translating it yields CSASVTSSVGSEQFF.

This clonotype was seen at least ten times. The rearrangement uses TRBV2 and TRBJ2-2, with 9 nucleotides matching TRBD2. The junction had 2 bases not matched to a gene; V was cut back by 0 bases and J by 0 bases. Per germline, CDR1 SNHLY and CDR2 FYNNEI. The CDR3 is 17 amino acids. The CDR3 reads CASSEALAGANTGELFF. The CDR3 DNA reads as TGTGCCAGCAGTGAAGCTTTAGCGGGGGCGAACACCGGGGAGCTGTTTTTT.

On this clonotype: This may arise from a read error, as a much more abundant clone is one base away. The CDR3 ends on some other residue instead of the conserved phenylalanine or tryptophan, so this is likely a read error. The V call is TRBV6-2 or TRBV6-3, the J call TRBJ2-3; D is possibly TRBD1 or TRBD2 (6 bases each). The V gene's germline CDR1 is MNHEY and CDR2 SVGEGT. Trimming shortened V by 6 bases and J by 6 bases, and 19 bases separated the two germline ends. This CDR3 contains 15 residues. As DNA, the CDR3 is TGTGCCAGCAGCTACCCGGCGGAGGGGGTTGATACGCAGTATCTT. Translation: CASSYPAEGVDTQYL.

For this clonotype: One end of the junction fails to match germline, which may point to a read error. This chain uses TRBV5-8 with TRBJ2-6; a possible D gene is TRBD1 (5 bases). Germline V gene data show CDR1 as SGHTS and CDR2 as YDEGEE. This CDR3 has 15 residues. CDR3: CASSLGSSGANVPTF. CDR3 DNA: TGTGCCAGCAGCTTGGGTTCCTCTGGGGCCAACGTCCCGACTTTC. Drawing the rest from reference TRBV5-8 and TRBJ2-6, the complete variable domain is EAGVTQSPTHLIKTRGQQATLRCSPISGHTSVYWYQQALGLGLQFLLWYDEGEERNRGNFPPRFSGRQFPNYSSELNVNALELEDSALYLCASSLGSSGANVPTFGAGSRLTVL.

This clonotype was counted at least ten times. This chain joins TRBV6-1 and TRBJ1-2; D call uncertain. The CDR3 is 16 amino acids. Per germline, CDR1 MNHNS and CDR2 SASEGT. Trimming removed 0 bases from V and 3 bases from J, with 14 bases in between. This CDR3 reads CASSEAPFGSYYGYTF. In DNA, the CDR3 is TGTGCCAGCAGTGAAGCTCCGTTCGGCAGTTACTATGGCTACACCTTC.

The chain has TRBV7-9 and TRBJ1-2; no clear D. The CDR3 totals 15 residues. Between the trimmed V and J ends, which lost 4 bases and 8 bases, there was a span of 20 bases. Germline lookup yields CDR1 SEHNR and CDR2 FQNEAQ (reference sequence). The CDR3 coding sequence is TGTGCCAGCAGCTCGACCCCTGGAGTCTTCGGGGGCTACACCTTC. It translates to CASSSTPGVFGGYTF.

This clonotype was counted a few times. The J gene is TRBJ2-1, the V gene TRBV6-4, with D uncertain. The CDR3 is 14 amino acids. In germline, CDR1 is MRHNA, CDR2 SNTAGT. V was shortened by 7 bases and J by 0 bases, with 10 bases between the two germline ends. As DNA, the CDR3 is TGTGCCAGCAAACAAGACTTCTCCTACAATGAGCAGTTCTTC. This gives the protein CASKQDFSYNEQFF.

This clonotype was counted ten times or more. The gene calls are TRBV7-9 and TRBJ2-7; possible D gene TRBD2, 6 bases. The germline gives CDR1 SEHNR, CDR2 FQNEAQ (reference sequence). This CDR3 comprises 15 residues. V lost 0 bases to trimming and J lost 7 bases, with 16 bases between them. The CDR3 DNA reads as TGTGCCAGCAGCTTAGCCCTACAGATGGAGGGTGAGCAGTACTTC. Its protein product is CASSLALQMEGEQYF.

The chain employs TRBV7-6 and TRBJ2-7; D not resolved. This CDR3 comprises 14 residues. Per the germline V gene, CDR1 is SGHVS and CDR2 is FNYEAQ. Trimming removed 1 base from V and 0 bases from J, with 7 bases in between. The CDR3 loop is CASSLGDFSYEQYF. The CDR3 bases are TGTGCCAGCAGCTTAGGGGATTTCTCCTACGAGCAGTACTTC.

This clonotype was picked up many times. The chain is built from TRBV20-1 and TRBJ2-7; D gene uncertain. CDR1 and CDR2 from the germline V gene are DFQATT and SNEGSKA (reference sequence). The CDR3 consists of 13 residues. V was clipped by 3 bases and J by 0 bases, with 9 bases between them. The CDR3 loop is CSARPSGSYEQYF. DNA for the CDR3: TGCAGTGCTAGGCCCTCGGGCTCCTACGAGCAGTACTTC.